These T cell receptor beta chains were read from a single sample in a study of memory CD4+ T cells and cytomegalovirus serostatus. Clones were read by immunoSEQ multiplex PCR, and TCRdb kept only the in-frame ones, dropping some. The data hold under 40,000 clones, with 79% observed a single time. The sequencing sample was made of memory CD4+ T cells from blood. Every receptor here comes from an adult in good health and CMV-seropositive. The CDR3 runs from the conserved cysteine through the conserved F or W. Each record gives: V gene, J gene, clone size, D gene, CDR3 DNA, CDR3 protein. D genes are given only for firm matches. For some rows the clone size is stated as once, few or many, or as a class when expanded; others skip it.

TRBV28	TRBJ1-1	NA	NA	TGTGCCAGCAGCGGCCATCTGAACACTGAAGCTTTCTTT	CASSGHLNTEAFF
TRBV5-5	TRBJ2-7	medium-sized	TRBD1	TGTGCCAGCAGCTTCTATACGGACAGGGGGAACTCATACGAGCAGTACTTC	CASSFYTDRGNSYEQYF
TRBV4-2	TRBJ2-2	once	NA	TGTGCCAGCAGCCAACCGGGGATGAACACCGGGGAGCTGTTTTTT	CASSQPGMNTGELFF
TRBV19	TRBJ1-5	NA	NA	TGTGCCAGTAGTGGATTGAGAGGGCCCCAGCATTTT	CASSGLRGPQHF
TRBV6-1	TRBJ1-1	NA	NA	TGTGCCAGCAGTGTCAGGGCCTGGGGCACTGAAGCTTTCTTT	CASSVRAWGTEAFF
TRBV14	TRBJ2-2	NA	TRBD1	TGTGCCACCGCCAGGGGGCACGGTACCGGGGAGCTGTTTTTT	CATARGHGTGELFF
TRBV7-2	TRBJ1-2	NA	NA	TGTGCCAGCAGCTTAACTAGGGCCCCCTCCTATGGCTACACCTTC	CASSLTRAPSYGYTF
TRBV27	TRBJ2-7	NA	NA	TGTGCCACTAAAATACAGGGCTTCGCCTACGAGCAGTACTTC	CATKIQGFAYEQYF
TRBV18	TRBJ1-3	few	NA	TGTGCCAGCTCACCGGATACTAACTCTGGAAACACCATATATTTT	CASSPDTNSGNTIYF
TRBV18	TRBJ2-7	NA	NA	TGTGCCAGCTCACCATCTGCGCGGACCTACGAGCAGTACTTC	CASSPSARTYEQYF
TRBV7-3	TRBJ2-2	NA	TRBD2	TGTGCCAGCAGCTTCGGCGGGGGTACGAACACCGGGGAGCTGTTTTTT	CASSFGGGTNTGELFF
TRBV5-1	TRBJ2-5	few	NA	TGCGCCAGCAGCTTCGGGTCTGGGGGTCAAGAGACCCAGTACTTC	CASSFGSGGQETQYF
TRBV6-1	TRBJ2-3	once	TRBD1	TGTGCCAGCAGACGACAGGGGGCGGGCACAGATACGCAGTATTTT	CASRRQGAGTDTQYF
TRBV27	TRBJ1-1	NA	NA	TGTGCCAGCAGTTCGGGGTTCCGGAACACTGAAGCTTTCTTT	CASSSGFRNTEAFF
TRBV15	TRBJ2-3	NA	NA	TGTGCCACCAGCAGACTGGAGGATACGCAGTATTTT	CATSRLEDTQYF
TRBV27	TRBJ1-1	NA	TRBD1	TGTGCCAGCAGTGCCGACAGGGGAATGAACACTGAAGCTTTCTTT	CASSADRGMNTEAFF
TRBV9	TRBJ1-1	once	NA	TGTGCCAGCAGCGTGGGGCAGGGGCTGATGAACACTGAAGCTTTCTTT	CASSVGQGLMNTEAFF
TRBV2	TRBJ2-3	NA	NA	TGTGCCAGCAAGACCGGGGCAAGCACAGATACGCAGTATTTT	CASKTGASTDTQYF
TRBV6-1	TRBJ1-3	NA	TRBD1	TGTGCCAGCAGGCTCAACAGGGGTGGAAACACCATATATTTT	CASRLNRGGNTIYF
TRBV6-6	TRBJ1-2	NA	NA	TGTGCCACCAAAATCTTCGACTATGGCTACACCTTC	CATKIFDYGYTF
TRBV18	TRBJ2-1	NA	TRBD2	TGTGCCAGCTCACCAAAGCGGGGGAGCGATGAGCAGTTCTTC	CASSPKRGSDEQFF
TRBV18	TRBJ1-5	NA	NA	TGTGCCAGCTCAACAAATCAGGGGAGCAATCAGCCCCAGCATTTT	CASSTNQGSNQPQHF
TRBV18	TRBJ2-3	NA	NA	TGTGCCAGCTCCCCCGGGATGAGCACAGATACGCAGTATTTT	CASSPGMSTDTQYF
TRBV11-2	TRBJ2-1	NA	NA	TGTGCCAGCAGCTTAGGTCTTGCAGGGTTCGGGAATGAGCAGTTCTTC	CASSLGLAGFGNEQFF
TRBV6-1	TRBJ1-5	few	NA	TGTGCCAGCAGTTCTCCTCGATCGATCAATCAGCCCCAGCATTTT	CASSSPRSINQPQHF
TRBV4-2	TRBJ1-1	NA	TRBD1	TGTGCCAGCAGCCGAGGAGGGACAGGGGATATAACTGAAGCTTTCTTT	CASSRGGTGDITEAFF
TRBV5-1	TRBJ2-3	NA	NA	TGCGCCAGCAGTCGTAGCGGCACAGATACGCAGTATTTT	CASSRSGTDTQYF
TRBV7-6	TRBJ2-1	NA	NA	TGTGCCAGCAGCTTTAGCGAAGGCGATGAGCAGTTCTTC	CASSFSEGDEQFF
TRBV6-5	TRBJ2-2	NA	TRBD2	TGTGCCAGCAGTACCGGACTAGCGGGAGCCGGGGAGCTGTTTTTT	CASSTGLAGAGELFF
TRBV28	TRBJ1-2	NA	NA	TGTGCCAGCAGTGAGCGACGGAACTATGGCTACACCTTC	CASSERRNYGYTF
TRBV5-1	TRBJ2-5	few	NA	TGCGCCAGCAGCTCGGACAGCACCCAAGAGACCCAGTACTTC	CASSSDSTQETQYF
TRBV7-3	TRBJ2-1	NA	NA	TGTGCCAGCAGCTTAACCCTCTACAATGAGCAGTTCTTC	CASSLTLYNEQFF
TRBV28	TRBJ1-2	NA	TRBD1	TGTGCCAGCAGTTTACTCACAGGGGCTAACTATGGCTACACCTTC	CASSLLTGANYGYTF
TRBV2	TRBJ2-2	NA	NA	TGTGCCAGCCTCAAGGATCCTACGAACACCGGGGAGCTGTTTTTT	CASLKDPTNTGELFF
TRBV7-9	TRBJ2-1	NA	NA	TGTGCCAGCAGCCCCCAGTTAGAGCAGTTCTTC	CASSPQLEQFF
TRBV7-2	TRBJ1-5	NA	NA	TGTGCCAGCAGCGCGTCCAGGGAGCAGCCCCAGCATTTT	CASSASREQPQHF
TRBV4-3	TRBJ1-2	NA	NA	TGCGCCAGCAGCCAAGTAAGCGGCTATGGCTACACCTTC	CASSQVSGYGYTF
TRBV11-3	TRBJ2-2	NA	TRBD1	TGTGCCAGCAGCTTAGGTGGACAGGGTAGCACCGGGGAGCTGTTTTTT	CASSLGGQGSTGELFF